This TCR beta chain was captured in a study of human CD8 memory T cell subsets. The CDR3 totals 15 residues. Investigators built TCR beta libraries using UMI-labeled 5' RACE. In the authors' methods: Libraries were built for TCR beta, and each one held between about 2,700 and 18,000 functional CDR3 beta clonotypes. TCRdb reprocessed the 5' RACE reads and stores each CDR3 protein as one record, lacking DNA. The V and J calls were determined by TCRdb, not by the authors. The sample shows roughly 7,000 distinct CDR3 sequences, and roughly 22% sits with its ten largest clones. This receptor was taken from a human donor in good health. Sequenced sample: CD8+ stem-like memory T cells (TSCM and TCM) sorted from PBMCs. The subset here: stem-like memory CD8 T cells (TSTEM), CCR7+ PD-1- TIGIT-. The J gene is TRBJ2-2, the V gene TRBV21-1; checking the TCRdb D call of TRBD1 is not possible without DNA. TRBV21-1 is a recognized pseudogene. This chain's CDR3 is CASSRQGANTGELFF.